A single sample gave rise to the 30 T cell receptor beta chains below, sequenced in a study of blood T cells in healthy people across ages. For the second PCR, which ran for 7 to 11 cycles, a sample-barcoded 5' primer and a J-beta primer mix were used. Using its own MiXCR run on the 5' RACE reads, TCRdb lists one record per CDR3 protein. The sample has more than 1.4 million distinct CDR3 sequences, about 43% seen once; the top ten hold roughly 8.2%. Sequenced: blood. The receptor set was obtained from a woman aged 18-30 years in good health.

This clonotype was observed a few times. The V call is TRBV12-3 or TRBV12-4, the J call TRBJ2-1; 10 nucleotides align to TRBD2. V was clipped by 6 bases and J by 4 bases; unmatched bases: 6. CDR3 size: 15 residues. DNA of the CDR3: TGTGCCAGCAGCTGGAGCGGGAGGGGGTACAATGAGCAGTTCTTC. Its translation: CASSWSGRGYNEQFF.

Only a few counts were recorded for this clonotype. The chain is built from TRBV21-1 and TRBJ2-4; the D call of TRBD1 is as the table states it, not checked on the DNA. The J call may not be correct, given that the DNA end is closer to TRBJ2-7. TRBV21-1 is marked as a pseudogene. The length of the CDR3 is 17 residues. The CDR3 reads CASSKGGDRGVYCEQYF. In DNA, the CDR3 is TGTGCCAGCAGCAAAGGAGGGGACAGGGGGGTTTACTGCGAGCAGTACTTC.

The rearrangement joins TRBV5-1 to TRBJ2-1; 10 bases line up with TRBD2. Germline CDR1 SGHRS, CDR2 YFSETQ. The CDR3 runs 17 residues. Losses at the gene ends were 3 bases for V and 8 bases for J; bases not matched to a gene: 14. CDR3 DNA: TGCGCCAGCAGCTGGGGCGGGGCCCTAGCGGGGGACTATGAGCAGTTCTTC. Its protein is CASSWGGALAGDYEQFF. Full variable domain (rest looked up from reference TRBV5-1 and TRBJ2-1): KAGVTQTPRYLIKTRGQQVTLSCSPISGHRSVSWYQQTPGQGLQFLFEYFSETQRNKGNFPGRFSGRQFSNSRSEMNVSTLELGDSALYLCASSWGGALAGDYEQFFGPGTRLTVL.

V is TRBV19 and J is TRBJ1-2; tentatively, D is TRBD1 (5 bases). Germline lookup yields CDR1 LNHDA and CDR2 SQIVND (reference sequence). Trimming left V 8 bases short and J 3 bases short, with 16 bases between. CDR3 length: 14 residues. CDR3 sequence: CASLPGLGDYGYTF. Written as DNA, the CDR3 is TGTGCCAGTCTTCCAGGGCTGGGCGACTATGGCTACACCTTC.

This clonotype has a handful of counts. The gene calls are TRBV5-1 and TRBJ2-7; 8 bases are shared with TRBD1. V lost 4 bases and J lost 4; bases outside the gene matches: 13. The germline gives CDR1 SGHRS, CDR2 YFSETQ. The CDR3 is 16 amino acids. The CDR3, as DNA: TGCGCCAGCAGCGATCCGGGACAGGAGGCTCCTTACGAGCAGTACTTC. It specifies CASSDPGQEAPYEQYF.

V and J are TRBV20-1 and TRBJ2-4, with TRBD2 as a possible D gene (6 bases). Trimming shortened V by 5 bases and J by 8 bases, and 13 bases separated the two germline ends. CDR3 length: 12 residues. Germline lookup yields CDR1 DFQATT and CDR2 SNEGSKA (reference sequence). Written as DNA, the CDR3 is TGCAGTGCTCGCCCCCCGGGGGACATTCAGTACTTC. It encodes CSARPPGDIQYF.

This clonotype appeared a few times. The J gene is TRBJ2-7, the V gene TRBV7-8, with 7 bases aligning to TRBD2. With 5 bases clipped from V and 7 bases from J, the junction kept 14 bases outside the gene matches. The CDR3 is made up of 15 amino acids. CDR1 and CDR2 (germline): SGHVS, FQNEAQ. The CDR3 DNA reads as TGTGCCAGCAGCATACTAGCGCTCTCCTACAATGAGCAGTACTTC. This translates into CASSILALSYNEQYF.

The V gene is TRBV30, the J gene TRBJ2-1; D call uncertain. With 1 base removed from V and 11 bases from J, the gap between germline ends came to 6 bases. This CDR3 comprises 10 residues. The germline CDR1 and CDR2 sequences are GTSNPN and SVGIG (reference sequence). The CDR3 loop reads CAWSEAKQFF. In nucleotides, the CDR3 is TGTGCCTGGAGTGAAGCAAAGCAGTTCTTC. The full variable domain, its missing parts supplied by reference TRBV30 and TRBJ2-1, is SQTIHQWPATLVQPVGSPLSLECTVEGTSNPNLYWYRQAAGRGLQLLFYSVGIGQISSEVPQNLSASRPQDRQFILSSKKLLLSDSGFYLCAWSEAKQFFGPGTRLTVL.

The gene calls are TRBV12-3 or TRBV12-4 and TRBJ1-2; D unclear. Trimming took 3 bases from V and 4 from J, leaving 12 bases between them. The CDR3 covers 14 residues. The CDR3 region has the DNA TGTGCCAGCAGTTTCGGCATCGCTGCCTATGGCTACACCTTC. Translation: CASSFGIAAYGYTF.

This chain connects TRBV10-3 to TRBJ2-3, with D unclear. Germline values: CDR1 ENHRY, CDR2 SYGVKD. This CDR3 is 13 amino acids long. V was cut by 11 bases and J by 6 bases, with 18 bases left in between. CDR3: CAVGRAERDTQYF. The CDR3 bases are TGTGCCGTCGGTCGGGCCGAGAGGGATACGCAGTATTTT.

The J gene is TRBJ2-3, the V gene TRBV3-1, with 7 bases that match TRBD1. J was trimmed by 9 bases and V by 1 base; bases with no gene match: 10. Germline CDR1 and CDR2: LGHDT and YNNKEL (reference sequence). The CDR3 has 15 residues. CDR3 sequence: CASSQASTGMVTQYF. CDR3 sequence (DNA): TGTGCCAGCAGCCAAGCGTCGACAGGGATGGTAACGCAGTATTTT.

CDR3 amino acids: CASRPGTSGVREQYF. The CDR3 coding sequence is TGTGCCAGCAGACCCGGGACTAGCGGGGTACGCGAGCAGTACTTC. The V call is TRBV12-3 or TRBV12-4, the J call TRBJ2-7, with 13 bases aligning to TRBD2. The CDR3 is 15 residues long. J gave up 6 bases and V 6 bases, and 8 bases lay outside the gene matches.

This sequence joins TRBV30 and TRBJ2-3; 8 nucleotides match TRBD2. The CDR3 covers 12 residues. J lost 11 bases, V lost 2 bases, and 6 bases had no gene match. Germline V lookup: CDR1 GTSNPN, CDR2 SVGIG (reference sequence). The CDR3 nucleotides read TGTGCCTGGAGTCCGGTAGCGGGAAAGCAGTATTTT. Translation gives CAWSPVAGKQYF.

The chain links TRBV14 to TRBJ2-3; 10 nucleotides agree with TRBD2. The CDR3 contains 15 residues. Germline CDR1 reads SGHDN; CDR2 reads FVKESK. The trim removed 4 bases at V and 4 bases at J, leaving 5 bases unmatched. In DNA form, the CDR3 reads TGTGCCAGCAGCCGAAGAGCGGGAGGGGCAGATACGCAGTATTTT. Protein sequence: CASSRRAGGADTQYF.

In this sample, this clonotype turned up many times. The chain carries TRBV29-1 and TRBJ2-7; 10 bases are shared with TRBD2. The CDR3 has 14 residues. CDR1 is SQVTM, CDR2 ANQGSEA, per germline. The trim removed 4 bases at V and 3 bases at J, leaving 6 bases unmatched. CDR3 coding DNA: TGCAGCGTTGCATATCTAGCGGGAGACTACGAGCAGTACTTC. Protein sequence: CSVAYLAGDYEQYF.

The chain is built from TRBV6-2 or TRBV6-3 and TRBJ2-7; the match to TRBD2 covers 7 bases. CDR1 and CDR2 (germline): MNHEY, SVGEGT. This CDR3 is built from 13 residues. After removal of 5 bases from V and 3 bases from J, the junction contained 4 bases not matched to a gene. The CDR3 here is CASSDAGDYEQYF. CDR3 DNA sequence: TGTGCCAGCAGTGACGCGGGAGACTACGAGCAGTACTTC.

There are a few counts of this clonotype. This rearrangement joins TRBV7-9 to TRBJ2-4; tentatively, D is TRBD1 or TRBD2 (6 bases each). Deletions cut 2 bases from V and 13 bases from J, with 21 bases between. This CDR3 is built from 15 residues. Germline CDR1 is SEHNR and CDR2 is FQNEAQ (reference sequence). The CDR3 here is CASSLLGQPKGGQYF. The CDR3 region has the DNA TGTGCCAGCAGCTTATTGGGACAACCAAAAGGGGGGCAGTACTTC.

The chain links TRBV20-1 to TRBJ2-7; TRBD1 matches at 8 bases. With V trimmed by 3 bases and J by 3 bases, 19 bases remained unmatched. Germline lookup yields CDR1 DFQATT and CDR2 SNEGSKA (reference sequence). The CDR3 covers 18 residues. Here the CDR3 DNA reads TGCAGTGCTAGGGATAAGGGGACAGGTATGAGGAGCTTCTACGAGCAGTACTTC. As protein: CSARDKGTGMRSFYEQYF.

This clonotype showed up just a few times. This sequence joins TRBV12-3 or TRBV12-4 and TRBJ2-7; weak D call: TRBD1 (6 bases). This CDR3 region has 14 residues. V lost 3 bases, J lost 4 bases, and 13 bases lay in between. CDR3 in amino acids: CASSLEQGQYEQYF. DNA for the CDR3: TGTGCCAGCAGTTTGGAACAGGGTCAGTACGAGCAGTACTTC.

The chain couples TRBV2 to TRBJ2-1; D may be TRBD2 (7 bases). The J call may be incorrect, as the DNA end agrees better with TRBJ2-7. The CDR3 loop spans 14 amino acids. Germline assignment: CDR1 SNHLY and CDR2 FYNNEI. The CDR3 here is CASKGEGSYNEQYF. For the CDR3, the DNA is TGTGCCAGCAAGGGGGAGGGCTCCTACAATGAGCAGTACTTC.

In this sample, this clonotype turned up a few times. The V call is TRBV3-1, the J call TRBJ2-1; 8 bases match TRBD2. The CDR3 spans 17 residues. V lost 4 bases to trimming and J lost 4 bases; unmatched junction nucleotides: 12. Germline CDR1 is LGHDT and CDR2 is YNNKEL (reference sequence). DNA for the CDR3: TGTGCCAGCAGCCCACCCTCAGCGGGAGAGGGTTACAATGAGCAGTTCTTC. It codes for CASSPPSAGEGYNEQFF.

Here the CDR3 reads CASGRGTSGGPSTDTQYF. The CDR3, as DNA: TGTGCTAGTGGCCGAGGGACTAGCGGGGGCCCCAGCACAGATACGCAGTATTTT. The V and J genes are TRBV12-5 and TRBJ2-3; 14 bases align to TRBD2. The germline V gene encodes CDR1 LGHNT and CDR2 FRNRAP. This CDR3 has 18 amino acids. V shed 6 bases, J shed 0 bases, and the junction held 8 bases outside the gene matches.

This clonotype came up a few times. The chain carries TRBV2 and TRBJ2-1; 7 nucleotides line up with TRBD1. Trimming at V came to 6 bases and at J to 6 bases, leaving 11 bases not matched to a gene. Germline V CDR1 and CDR2: SNHLY, FYNNEI. CDR3 length: 15 residues. The DNA of the CDR3 is TGTGCCAGCAGCAGGCAGACAGGGACGGGCAATGAGCAGTTCTTC. Translation gives CASSRQTGTGNEQFF.

This clonotype was seen a handful of times. The rearrangement joins TRBV9 to TRBJ2-6; D possibly corresponds to TRBD2 (5 bases). Germline V gene lookup returns CDR1 SGDLS and CDR2 YYNGEE. Between the trimmed V and J ends, which lost 2 bases and 5 bases, there was a span of 14 bases. The CDR3 extends over 16 amino acids. CDR3 sequence reads: CASSVQYSGRANVLTF. CDR3 DNA: TGTGCCAGCAGCGTCCAATACAGCGGTAGGGCCAACGTCCTGACTTTC.

The chain uses TRBV19 and TRBJ2-7; TRBD2 agrees at 12 bases. Germline V gives CDR1 LNHDA, CDR2 SQIVND (reference sequence). This CDR3 region has 15 residues. The V and J ends lost 4 bases and 2 bases, in that order; junction bases with no gene match: 3. The CDR3 loop reads CASSTASGRAYEQYF. The CDR3 DNA follows: TGTGCCAGTAGTACCGCTAGCGGGAGGGCCTACGAGCAGTACTTC.

The chain uses TRBV5-1 and TRBJ1-2, with D perhaps TRBD1 (6 bases). V shed 4 bases and J shed 7 bases, with 17 bases lying between them. The CDR3 sequence is 14 residues long. In germline, CDR1 is SGHRS, CDR2 YFSETQ. The CDR3 DNA reads TGCGCCAGCAGCCCCACGTTTCAGGGGCCTGGCTACACCTTC. It translates to CASSPTFQGPGYTF.

V gene TRBV7-2 combines with J gene TRBJ1-3; D is possibly TRBD1 (5 bases). V lost 5 bases and J 0 bases, leaving 14 bases between the germline ends. Germline values: CDR1 SGHTA, CDR2 FQGNSA. The CDR3 sequence is 16 residues long. In nucleotides, the CDR3 is TGTGCCAGCAGCAGTACAGGAACCATCTCTGGAAACACCATATATTTT. This codes for CASSSTGTISGNTIYF.

This clonotype showed up just a few times. J is TRBJ2-7 and V is TRBV18, with D unresolved. The CDR3 extends over 14 amino acids. Germline V lookup: CDR1 KGHSH, CDR2 LQKENI. V shed 4 bases and J shed 4 bases, with 14 bases lying between them. The DNA of the CDR3 is TGTGCCAGCTCACAACTTGGGCAGAGATACGAGCAGTACTTC. This encodes CASSQLGQRYEQYF.

The rearrangement links TRBV7-2 to TRBJ2-3; D is unresolved. The germline gives CDR1 SGHTA, CDR2 FQGNSA. This CDR3 has 13 amino acids. V was clipped by 5 bases and J by 4 bases, with 10 bases between them. CDR3 sequence reads: CASSPDWSDTQYF. CDR3 bases: TGTGCCAGCAGCCCTGATTGGTCAGATACGCAGTATTTT.

The gene calls are TRBV20-1 and TRBJ2-1; the D is unclear. Per germline, CDR1 DFQATT and CDR2 SNEGSKA (reference sequence). V was cut by 3 bases and J by 7 bases, with 13 bases left in between. The CDR3 consists of 13 residues. CDR3 protein: CSARTGASNEQFF. The CDR3, as DNA: TGCAGTGCTAGGACCGGCGCCTCAAATGAGCAGTTCTTC.